The 13 T cell receptor beta chains in this list originate from one sample, sequenced in a study of shared clonotypes between healthy human individuals. Libraries were prepared by immunoSEQ multiplex PCR; TCRdb keeps only in-frame clonotypes and omits some of them. The sample lists around 2,000,000 clones; 85% to 95% were seen once. CD45RO-negative CD8 cells positively selected for CCR7 made up the naive population, which excluded terminally differentiated effector memory CD45RA+ cells. Sequenced material: naive CD8+ T cells sorted from blood. The receptors derive from a man in his late teens or twenties in good health.

The V and J genes are TRBV10-2 and TRBJ1-6; 7 bases fit TRBD1. The germline V gene has CDR1 WSHSY and CDR2 SAAADI. This CDR3 has 16 amino acids. V lost 1 base, J lost 10 bases, and 10 bases stayed unmatched. CDR3: CASSELLQGKNSPLHF. CDR3 DNA sequence: TGCGCCAGCAGTGAGTTGCTACAGGGGAAAAACTCACCCCTCCACTTT.

The chain joins TRBV4-1 to TRBJ1-2, with 7 bases matching TRBD1. Looked up from germline, CDR1 is MGHRA and CDR2 is YSYEKL. The CDR3 extends over 16 amino acids. The V gene end was trimmed by 1 base and the J gene end by 1 base; junction bases not matched to a gene: 6. CDR3 sequence: CASSQGTGTDNYGYTF. The DNA of the CDR3 is TGCGCCAGCAGCCAAGGAACCGGGACAGATAACTATGGCTACACCTTC.

The chain recombines TRBV6-1 with TRBJ1-4; D remains ambiguous. This CDR3 contains 18 residues. The V gene's germline CDR1 is MNHNS and CDR2 SASEGT. Trimming stripped 1 base from V and 3 bases from J, with 18 bases between. For the CDR3, the DNA is TGTGCCAGCAGTGAAGACCCGGCGGGTTTCGCGGCTAATGAAAAACTGTTTTTT. The encoded protein is CASSEDPAGFAANEKLFF.

V and J are TRBV9 and TRBJ2-2; the D gene is possibly TRBD2 (5 bases). The CDR3 totals 15 residues. Germline loops: CDR1 SGDLS, CDR2 YYNGEE. V lost 3 bases and J lost 2, with 11 bases in between. The CDR3 DNA is TGTGCCAGCAGCGACGGGGTGACAAACACCGGGGAGCTGTTTTTT. Translating gives CASSDGVTNTGELFF.

The chain combines TRBV30 with TRBJ2-7; 13 bases agree with TRBD2. Germline trimming cut 2 bases from V and 3 bases from J; bases unmatched to any gene: 7. From germline, CDR1 is GTSNPN and CDR2 SVGIG (reference sequence). This CDR3 has 16 residues. The CDR3 protein is CAWSPGLAGVYYEQYF. The CDR3 nucleotides are TGTGCCTGGAGTCCCGGACTAGCGGGAGTTTACTACGAGCAGTACTTC.

For this clone: Within the sample, other DNA sequences also encode this same CDR3. The CDR3 sequence is CAWSPAGGTDTQYF. In DNA form, the CDR3 reads TGTGCCTGGAGTCCAGCGGGGGGCACAGATACGCAGTATTTT. The chain uses TRBV30 and TRBJ2-3, with 8 positions matching TRBD2. V shed 2 bases, J shed 1 base, and the junction held 2 bases outside the gene matches. Germline CDR1 GTSNPN, CDR2 SVGIG (reference sequence). This CDR3 comprises 14 residues.

The chain uses TRBV5-8 and TRBJ2-7; 7 positions agree with TRBD1. Per the germline V gene, CDR1 is SGHTS and CDR2 is YDEGEE. V lost 1 base to trimming and J lost 3 bases; unmatched junction nucleotides: 4. The CDR3 has 14 amino acids. The CDR3 coding sequence is TGTGCCAGCAGCTTGATTGACAGGGACTACGAGCAGTACTTC. Its translation: CASSLIDRDYEQYF.

The CDR3 coding sequence is TGCGCCAGCAGCTTGGGATCCGGAAACGAGCAGTACTTC. This codes for CASSLGSGNEQYF. V gene TRBV5-1 combines with J gene TRBJ2-7, with D unresolved. CDR3 length equals 13 residues. Between the trimmed V and J ends, which lost 0 bases and 5 bases, there was a span of 9 bases. From germline, CDR1 is SGHRS and CDR2 YFSETQ.

This clone was seen just once. Other DNA sequences in the sample encode the same CDR3. The chain is built from TRBV4-1 and TRBJ2-5; D gene unclear. Germline V gene lookup returns CDR1 MGHRA and CDR2 YSYEKL. The CDR3 contains 14 residues. The V gene lost 0 bases and the J gene lost 1 base, with 6 bases spanning the gap. The chain's CDR3 is CASSQDNSQETQYF. DNA of the CDR3: TGCGCCAGCAGCCAAGATAACAGCCAAGAGACCCAGTACTTC.

The chain combines TRBV15 with TRBJ2-7; D is unclear. V was pared by 0 bases and J by 6 bases, with 6 bases between. CDR3 length equals 12 residues. CDR1 is LNHNV and CDR2 is YYDKDF in the germline V gene (reference sequence). This chain's CDR3 is CATSRDRVEQYF. CDR3 DNA sequence: TGTGCCACCAGCAGAGATCGGGTCGAGCAGTACTTC.

The chain couples TRBV7-9 to TRBJ2-3; tentative D call: TRBD2 (5 bases). Germline assignment: CDR1 SEHNR and CDR2 FQNEAQ (reference sequence). The CDR3 is 18 amino acids. V gave up 1 base and J gave up 4 bases, with 21 bases separating them. The CDR3 coding sequence is TGTGCCAGCAGCTTAGGGAAGGAGGCTAGGATTGACGCAGATACGCAGTATTTT. As protein: CASSLGKEARIDADTQYF.

The J gene is TRBJ2-7, the V gene TRBV6-5, with a tentative D call TRBD2 (5 bases). The CDR3 loop spans 14 amino acids. Germline-derived CDR1 and CDR2 are MNHEY and SVGAGI. Between the trimmed V and J ends, which lost 6 bases and 2 bases, there was a span of 14 bases. The CDR3 is CASSPGITAYEQYF. The CDR3, as DNA: TGTGCCAGCAGCCCCGGGATTACCGCCTACGAGCAGTACTTC.

The rearrangement links TRBV11-2 to TRBJ2-1, with a possible D match to TRBD2 (7 bases). The CDR3 totals 14 residues. The germline V gene has CDR1 SGHAT and CDR2 FQNNGV. Trimming cost V 6 bases and J 5 bases, with 14 bases left between them. The CDR3: CASRAGGPNNEQFF. The CDR3 DNA reads as TGTGCCAGCAGGGCCGGGGGGCCTAACAATGAGCAGTTCTTC.